The entry below gives a single T cell receptor (beta chain) sequence along with its context. Its matching antigen is unknown. The PCR used 60 Vbeta and 13 Jbeta primers. Assay used: immunoSEQ multiplex PCR; TCRdb lists only in-frame clones, some missing. The profile shows 99,000 or so clones, 70% to 80% of them singletons. Germline assignment: CDR1 SGHRS and CDR2 YFSETQ. The CDR3 length is 16 residues. Trimming at V came to 2 bases and at J to 4 bases, leaving 10 bases not matched to a gene. The sample is drawn from a study of cytomegalovirus exposure and HLA in healthy donors. Study-wide results and limits: Within a later analysis, the majority of CMV-associated TCR beta chains appeared HLA-restricted.

This chain links TRBV5-1 with TRBJ1-2; 8 bases line up with TRBD1. The source of this sequence is a man in his forties in good health and CMV-seronegative. The sample comprised PBMCs. CDR3 in DNA: TGCGCCAGCAGCTTAGGGACAGGAACATCTACCTATGGCTACACCTTC. It encodes CASSLGTGTSTYGYTF.